The 2 T cell receptor beta chains listed next were all sequenced from one sample in a study of cytotoxic CD8 clonotypes in ibrutinib-treated CLL (dated by TCRdb to the early 2020s). The library relied on the immunoSEQ multiplex PCR assay. TCRdb obtained this table from immuneACCESS and retained in-frame rearrangements with V and J assigned. These tables miss some clones; where compared with another copy, unresolved V genes account for less than half of the shortfall, and the remainder is unexplained. The sample table lists around 300,000 clones, 80% of them with a count of one. Under 8.5% of the sample is held by the ten biggest clonotypes. This specimen was PBMCs, taken before ibrutinib treatment. The receptors stem from a human donor with chronic lymphocytic leukemia.

This clone was seen more than once but under ten times. This chain uses TRBV27 with TRBJ1-1, with 7 positions matching TRBD1. Germline CDR1 and CDR2: MNHEY and SMNVEV (reference sequence). The CDR3 is 12 residues long. The V segment lost 0 bases and the J segment 14 bases; nucleotides outside the gene matches: 6. The CDR3 loop reads CASSLSTGWLFF. CDR3 DNA sequence: TGTGCCAGCAGTTTATCGACAGGGTGGTTGTTCTTT.

This rearrangement joins TRBV5-1 to TRBJ2-7; TRBD1 might be the D (6 bases). Trimming cost V 3 bases and J 2 bases, with 9 bases left between them. The CDR3 consists of 13 residues. Germline CDR1 SGHRS, CDR2 YFSETQ. The CDR3 nucleotides are TGCGCCAGCAGCTCGGACAGCCCCTACGAGCAGTACTTC. Protein product: CASSSDSPYEQYF. Full variable domain (remainder filled in from reference TRBV5-1 and TRBJ2-7): KAGVTQTPRYLIKTRGQQVTLSCSPISGHRSVSWYQQTPGQGLQFLFEYFSETQRNKGNFPGRFSGRQFSNSRSEMNVSTLELGDSALYLCASSSDSPYEQYFGPGTRLTVT.